This T cell receptor (beta chain) is drawn from a study of PD-L1 blockade in urothelial cancer. As for the study in general: Individuals in the cohort had been given 0 to 3 earlier chemotherapy regimens. Broader study findings: More expansion of tumor-associated blood clones, seen at 3 weeks, marked durable-benefit patients.

Trimming took off 2 bases at V and 2 bases at J, with 17 bases between the two ends. Per germline, CDR1 MNHNS and CDR2 SASEGT. The CDR3 loop spans 17 amino acids. Time point reported: pretreatment peripheral blood. Each patient presented with locally advanced or metastatic urothelial carcinoma. Comments on this clone: Its antigen is still unknown.

PCRs were each spiked with synthetic TCR analog templates. The data were produced by immunoSEQ multiplex PCR, yet TCRdb's version contains in-frame clones alone and is incomplete. There are roughly 130,000 clones in the sample; around 84% occur only once, and 3.2% lies in the top ten. J is TRBJ2-3 and V is TRBV6-1, with D hard to call. The sample in question was PBMCs, obtained around atezolizumab (anti-PD-L1) treatment. The sequence came from a man aged 50 to 60 with urothelial cancer. The CDR3 bases are TGTGCCAGCAGTGAAAAGCCCCTCCCAGCGAACACAGATACGCAGTATTTT. Protein product: CASSEKPLPANTDTQYF.